This T cell receptor beta chain was found in a study of OX40 agonist ivuxolimab in advanced cancers. Overall study: People who had prior anti-PD-1, anti-PD-L1 or anti-CTLA-4 therapy could take part, and about 37% had some. Broader study findings: Partial responders treated at 0.1-3.0 mg/kg exhibited clonal expansion among the lowest measured.

Concerning this clone itself: What it recognizes is unknown.

The protocol was immunoSEQ multiplex PCR, while the TCRdb copy is restricted to in-frame clones and leaves out a portion. This sample has about 20,000 clones, with 75% to 90% found just once. Germline V lookup: CDR1 SGDLS, CDR2 YYNGEE. This CDR3 contains 14 residues. The ends lost 6 bases at V and 5 bases at J; junction bases unmatched: 9. This TCR was sampled from an adult with an advanced solid tumor such as melanoma, head and neck, liver or kidney cancer. Sequencing used CD4+ or CD8+ T cells sorted from blood, obtained in a trial of the OX40 agonist ivuxolimab. This chain connects TRBV9 to TRBJ1-1; TRBD1 aligns across 8 bases. This chain's CDR3 is CASTVGQGGTEAFF. The CDR3 DNA follows: TGTGCCAGCACCGTTGGACAGGGTGGAACTGAAGCTTTCTTT.